These 9 T cell receptor beta chains came from one sample sequenced in a study of blood T cell repertoires in COVID-19. Generated by immunoSEQ multiplex PCR, the TCRdb table keeps only in-frame clones and is missing some. The repertoire holds about 210,000 clones, around 82% seen once, with roughly 8% in the top ten. What was sequenced was peripheral blood. These receptors came from a woman aged 45-60 years with acute or convalescent COVID-19.

The chain recombines TRBV5-1 with TRBJ2-7; 16 bases are a match to TRBD2. Trimming removed 3 bases from V and 4 bases from J; junction bases left unmatched: 10. This CDR3 has 18 residues. Per the germline V gene, CDR1 is SGHRS and CDR2 is YFSETQ. The CDR3 sequence is CASSSSGTSGGDIYEQYF. Written as DNA, the CDR3 is TGCGCCAGCAGCTCCTCCGGGACTAGCGGGGGGGATATATACGAGCAGTACTTC.

The chain carries TRBV5-1 and TRBJ2-7, with 9 bases identical to TRBD1. The length of the CDR3 is 15 residues. V was clipped by 8 bases and J by 2 bases; unmatched bases: 11. Germline V gives CDR1 SGHRS, CDR2 YFSETQ. CDR3 DNA sequence: TGCGCCAGTAAGAGTCGGACAGGGGCGGCCTACGAGCAGTACTTC. This encodes CASKSRTGAAYEQYF. The full variable domain, with the rest looked up from reference TRBV5-1 and TRBJ2-7, is KAGVTQTPRYLIKTRGQQVTLSCSPISGHRSVSWYQQTPGQGLQFLFEYFSETQRNKGNFPGRFSGRQFSNSRSEMNVSTLELGDSALYLCASKSRTGAAYEQYFGPGTRLTVT.

This clone was seen more than once but under ten times. V is TRBV4-2 and J is TRBJ2-7, with D perhaps matching TRBD2 (5 bases). The germline CDR1 and CDR2 sequences are LGHNA and YNFKEQ. V lost 4 bases and J lost 3, with 16 bases in between. This CDR3 has 15 amino acids. CDR3 nucleotide sequence: TGTGCCAGCAGCCGGGAGAGGGAGCCTTTCTACGAGCAGTACTTC. Amino acid sequence: CASSREREPFYEQYF.

The chain couples TRBV24-1 to TRBJ2-1, with TRBD1 matching 11 bases. This CDR3 comprises 16 residues. Per the germline V gene, CDR1 is KGHDR and CDR2 is SFDVKD. V lost 3 bases and J lost 2; bases outside the gene matches: 2. The CDR3 protein is CATSDRTGGTYNEQFF. For the CDR3, the DNA is TGTGCCACCAGTGATCGGACAGGGGGCACCTACAATGAGCAGTTCTTC.

This chain links TRBV10-2 with TRBJ2-1, with D unclear. The CDR3 has 15 residues. Germline lookup yields CDR1 WSHSY and CDR2 SAAADI. The germline V and J ends were trimmed by 0 bases and 7 bases, with 13 bases remaining between them. CDR3 region: CASSESRLFGNEQFF. The CDR3 DNA reads as TGCGCCAGCAGTGAGTCTAGGCTATTCGGGAATGAGCAGTTCTTC.

The chain carries TRBV4-2 and TRBJ2-1; TRBD2 matches at 10 bases. J lost 9 bases, V lost 4 bases, and 12 bases had no gene match. CDR1 and CDR2 (germline): LGHNA, YNFKEQ. This CDR3 spans 16 amino acids. The CDR3 is CASSRPSGSVRSEQFF. CDR3 DNA sequence: TGTGCCAGCAGCCGCCCTAGCGGGAGTGTCCGAAGTGAGCAGTTCTTC.

This sequence joins TRBV29-1 and TRBJ1-1; TRBD1 aligns across 9 bases. Unmatched junction bases numbered 8, after V lost 6 bases and J lost 9 bases. This CDR3 is built from 12 residues. Germline values: CDR1 SQVTM, CDR2 ANQGSEA. The CDR3 DNA reads TGCAGCGTCCCCATCGGGACAGGGAAAGCTTTCTTT. Encoded protein: CSVPIGTGKAFF.

The rearrangement joins TRBV28 to TRBJ2-2, with 9 bases that match TRBD1. Germline V lookup: CDR1 MDHEN, CDR2 SYDVKM. CDR3 length equals 15 residues. Unmatched junction bases numbered 2, after V lost 0 bases and J lost 6 bases. CDR3 sequence reads: CASSLWGQGAGELFF. In DNA form, the CDR3 reads TGTGCCAGCAGTTTATGGGGACAGGGTGCCGGGGAGCTGTTTTTT.

The rearrangement uses TRBV19 and TRBJ2-2; D may be TRBD2 (7 bases). The CDR3 covers 15 residues. The germline V gene encodes CDR1 LNHDA and CDR2 SQIVND (reference sequence). V was trimmed by 6 bases and J by 4 bases, leaving 15 bases between them. CDR3 protein: CASSLKGGPTGELFF. CDR3 nucleotide sequence: TGTGCCAGTAGCCTCAAGGGGGGGCCCACCGGGGAGCTGTTTTTT. Combining the CDR3 with reference TRBV19 and TRBJ2-2 gives the whole variable domain DGGITQSPKYLFRKEGQNVTLSCEQNLNHDAMYWYRQDPGQGLRLIYYSQIVNDFQKGDIAEGYSVSREKKESFPLTVTSAQKNPTAFYLCASSLKGGPTGELFFGEGSRLTVL.